These T cell receptor beta chains were read from a single sample in a study of cytomegalovirus exposure and HLA in healthy donors. Libraries were prepared by immunoSEQ multiplex PCR; TCRdb keeps only in-frame clonotypes and omits some of them. This table holds about 200,000 clones, roughly 77% found once. Sequenced: PBMCs. The receptor set was obtained from a woman aged 30 to 39 in good health and CMV-seronegative. CDR3s include the opening cysteine and the closing phenylalanine or tryptophan. The D gene is left open where the match is weak. For some rows the clone size is stated as once, few or many, or as a class when expanded; others skip it.

.	TRBV2	.	TRBJ2-2	CASRPQGYGELFF	TGTGCCAGCAGGCCGCAGGGATACGGGGAGCTGTTTTTT
.	TRBV19	TRBD2	TRBJ2-3	CASSIDGLATDTQYF	TGTGCCAGTAGTATAGATGGACTAGCCACAGATACGCAGTATTTT
few	TRBV4-1	.	TRBJ1-6	CASSRESNSPLHF	TGCGCCAGCAGCCGGGAGTCTAATTCACCCCTCCACTTT
.	TRBV5-1	.	TRBJ1-1	CASSWEGSGDAFF	TGCGCCAGCAGCTGGGAGGGGTCGGGGGACGCTTTCTTT
.	TRBV11-2	TRBD2	TRBJ2-5	CASSLVSGTTTRETQYF	TGTGCCAGCAGCTTAGTCTCCGGGACTACTACCCGGGAGACCCAGTACTTC
few	TRBV23-1	.	TRBJ1-2	CASTPSRAGYGYTF	TGCGCCAGCACCCCGAGTAGGGCGGGCTATGGCTACACCTTC
once	TRBV6-1	TRBD1	TRBJ2-7	CASRRQGALSYEQYF	TGTGCCAGCAGGAGACAGGGGGCCCTATCCTACGAGCAGTACTTC
.	TRBV5-1	TRBD1	TRBJ2-7	CASSSGTGHYEQYF	TGCGCCAGCAGCTCCGGGACAGGGCACTACGAGCAGTACTTC
.	TRBV13	.	TRBJ2-1	CASSWSSYENEQFF	TGTGCCAGCAGTTGGAGCTCGTATGAGAATGAGCAGTTCTTC
.	TRBV11-2	TRBD1	TRBJ2-3	CASSLDRGQGDTQYF	TGTGCCAGCAGCCTTGACAGGGGGCAAGGAGATACGCAGTATTTT
.	TRBV7-7	TRBD1	TRBJ2-7	CASSFDRADEQYF	TGTGCCAGCAGCTTCGACAGGGCGGACGAGCAGTACTTC
.	TRBV6-5	.	TRBJ1-5	CASMGGGTGNQPQHF	TGTGCCAGCATGGGGGGAGGTACGGGCAATCAGCCCCAGCATTTT
.	TRBV2	.	TRBJ1-2	CASSADSIYGYTF	TGTGCCAGCAGCGCGGACAGTATCTATGGCTACACCTTC
many	TRBV4-1	TRBD2	TRBJ2-3	CASSQDGTSELFTQYF	TGCGCCAGCAGCCAAGATGGTACTAGCGAGTTGTTTACGCAGTATTTT
.	TRBV10-3	TRBD1	TRBJ1-1	CATRGQGVGAFF	TGTGCCACACGTGGACAGGGGGTAGGAGCTTTCTTT
.	TRBV29-1	TRBD2	TRBJ2-7	CSVEGLLAGELYEQYF	TGCAGCGTTGAAGGGTTGCTAGCGGGGGAACTTTACGAGCAGTACTTC
.	TRBV29-1	TRBD1	TRBJ1-1	CSVRKEMTGGTEAFF	TGCAGCGTTCGGAAAGAAATGACAGGGGGCACTGAAGCTTTCTTT
.	TRBV7-9	TRBD1	TRBJ1-1	CASSLGLGTERMNTEAFF	TGTGCCAGCAGCTTAGGTCTCGGGACAGAGAGGATGAACACTGAAGCTTTCTTT
.	TRBV6-4	.	TRBJ1-5	CASSDSDQPQHF	TGTGCCAGCAGTGACTCCGATCAGCCCCAGCATTTT
.	TRBV29-1	TRBD1	TRBJ1-4	CSVELYQGASEKLFF	TGCAGCGTTGAATTGTACCAGGGGGCTAGTGAAAAACTGTTTTTT
.	TRBV30	TRBD1	TRBJ2-7	CAWGGQGKANEQYF	TGTGCCTGGGGAGGACAGGGGAAAGCTAACGAGCAGTACTTC
.	TRBV2	TRBD1	TRBJ2-7	CASSVQGAEDEQYF	TGTGCCAGCAGTGTGCAGGGGGCGGAAGACGAGCAGTACTTC
.	TRBV6-1	TRBD1	TRBJ1-1	CASSEPGGTNTEAFF	TGTGCCAGCAGTGAACCAGGGGGCACCAACACTGAAGCTTTCTTT
.	TRBV27	TRBD1	TRBJ1-2	CASSRDRGRVGYTF	TGTGCCAGCAGCCGGGACAGGGGGCGAGTAGGCTACACCTTC
.	TRBV5-1	TRBD2	TRBJ2-7	CASSPQLAGAGRVEQYF	TGCGCCAGCAGCCCCCAACTAGCGGGAGCTGGTAGGGTGGAGCAGTACTTC
.	TRBV11-2	.	TRBJ1-2	CASSSPGGEAYYGYTF	TGTGCCAGCAGCTCTCCGGGGGGCGAAGCCTACTATGGCTACACCTTC
.	TRBV7-9	.	TRBJ2-7	CASSLDRGGTQRGEQYF	TGTGCCAGCAGCTTAGACCGAGGAGGGACTCAGAGGGGCGAGCAGTACTTC
few	TRBV5-1	.	TRBJ1-1	CASSLVGAGDTEAFF	TGCGCCAGCAGCTTGGTAGGGGCGGGGGACACTGAAGCTTTCTTT
.	TRBV5-6	TRBD1	TRBJ2-7	CASSSDRAYEQYF	TGTGCCAGCAGTTCGGACAGGGCCTACGAGCAGTACTTC
once	TRBV18	.	TRBJ2-6	CASSPQASGGANVLTF	TGTGCCAGCTCCCCCCAAGCCTCTGGTGGGGCCAACGTCCTGACTTTC
.	TRBV5-6	.	TRBJ1-1	CASSPGGRVPEAFF	TGTGCCAGCAGCCCTGGGGGCAGGGTCCCTGAAGCTTTCTTT
few	TRBV6-6	TRBD1	TRBJ2-7	CASNRQGGYEQYF	TGTGCCAGCAACCGACAGGGCGGATACGAGCAGTACTTC
.	TRBV28	.	TRBJ1-1	CASSPVGLGAGTEAFF	TGTGCCAGCAGCCCCGTGGGGTTAGGGGCCGGGACTGAAGCTTTCTTT
.	TRBV30	TRBD1	TRBJ1-4	CAWNDRGGEKLFF	TGTGCCTGGAACGACAGGGGTGGCGAAAAACTGTTTTTT
few	TRBV11-3	.	TRBJ1-1	CASSLDLRGEAFF	TGTGCCAGCAGCTTAGATCTAAGGGGTGAAGCTTTCTTT
.	TRBV27	.	TRBJ1-5	CASSLLAQVGRNQPQHF	TGTGCCAGCAGTTTACTTGCACAGGTAGGTCGCAATCAGCCCCAGCATTTT
.	TRBV27	TRBD2	TRBJ2-4	CASSLAGTSGRANLAKNIQYF	TGTGCCAGCAGTTTAGCCGGGACTAGCGGGAGGGCTAATTTGGCCAAAAACATTCAGTACTTC
.	TRBV4-1	TRBD1	TRBJ2-7	CASSQTAGTVTYEQYF	TGCGCCAGCAGCCAAACTGCCGGGACAGTTACCTACGAGCAGTACTTC
.	TRBV4-1	TRBD2	TRBJ2-2	CASSRSLAGDITGELFF	TGCGCCAGCAGCCGGTCACTAGCGGGGGATATCACCGGGGAGCTGTTTTTT
.	TRBV5-1	.	TRBJ2-7	CASSATRYEQYF	TGCGCCAGCAGCGCGACACGCTACGAGCAGTACTTC